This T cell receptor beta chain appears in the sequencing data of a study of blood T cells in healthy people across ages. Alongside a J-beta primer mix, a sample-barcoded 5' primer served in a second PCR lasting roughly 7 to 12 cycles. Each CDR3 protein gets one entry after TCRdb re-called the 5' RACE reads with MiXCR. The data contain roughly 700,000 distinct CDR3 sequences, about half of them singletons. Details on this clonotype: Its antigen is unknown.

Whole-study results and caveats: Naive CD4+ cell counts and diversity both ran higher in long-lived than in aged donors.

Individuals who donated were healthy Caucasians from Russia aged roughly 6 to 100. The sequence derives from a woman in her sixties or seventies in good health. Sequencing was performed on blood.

The CDR3 spells CASSLGLGLAYEQYF. The CDR3 bases are TGCGCCAGCAGCTTGGGCCTGGGACTAGCCTACGAGCAGTACTTC. The V gene is TRBV5-1, the J gene TRBJ2-4, with 8 bases matching TRBD2. The end of the DNA fits TRBJ2-7 better, so the J call may be wrong. The CDR3 is 15 residues long. In germline, CDR1 is SGHRS, CDR2 YFSETQ.